This T cell receptor (beta chain) was identified in a study of cytotoxic CD8 clonotypes in ibrutinib-treated CLL. CDR1 SGHDT and CDR2 YYEEEE come from the germline V gene. This CDR3 contains 16 residues. V gave up 0 bases and J gave up 3 bases; unmatched junction bases: 4. Only in-frame clones appear in the TCRdb table, and some are missing; sequencing was by immunoSEQ multiplex PCR. This sample has about 310,000 clones; around four fifths occur once, and the top ten carry about 6.3%. This TCR came from a human donor with chronic lymphocytic leukemia. The chain recombines TRBV5-6 with TRBJ2-3, with TRBD2 identical over 10 bases. The sequences come from PBMCs, collected before ibrutinib treatment. The CDR3 spells CASSLASGRGTDTQYF. The CDR3 nucleotides are TGTGCCAGCAGCTTGGCTAGCGGGAGAGGTACAGATACGCAGTATTTT.